Below are 26 T cell receptor beta chains sequenced from a single sample in a study of T cell responses to AZD1222 COVID-19 vaccine. Method: immunoSEQ multiplex PCR; TCRdb's copy keeps in-frame clones and lacks some. Among 150,000 to 200,000 clones listed, around 87% were seen once. The sample was peripheral blood, taken on day 0 of MenACWY control vaccination. The origin of the receptors is an adult in good health.

The chain couples TRBV13 to TRBJ2-7; the match to TRBD1 covers 8 bases. J lost 3 bases, V lost 4 bases, and 2 bases had no gene match. CDR3 length: 13 residues. CDR1 and CDR2 (germline): PRHDT, FYEKMQ (reference sequence). DNA for the CDR3: TGTGCCAGCAGCTCCGGACAGGGCTACGAGCAGTACTTC. It encodes CASSSGQGYEQYF.

The gene calls are TRBV5-4 and TRBJ1-1; D ambiguous. The V and J ends lost 2 bases and 4 bases respectively, with 3 bases between them. Germline CDR1 SGHNT, CDR2 YYREEE (reference sequence). CDR3 length: 11 amino acids. CDR3 in amino acids: CASSFGTEAFF. The CDR3 nucleotides read TGTGCCAGCAGCTTTGGCACTGAAGCTTTCTTT.

This sequence joins TRBV3-1 (or the pseudogene TRBV3-2) and TRBJ1-1; D not resolved. V lost 9 bases to trimming and J lost 12 bases, with 23 bases between them. The CDR3 has 13 amino acids. The V gene's germline CDR1 is LGHDT and CDR2 YNNKEL (reference sequence). In nucleotides, the CDR3 is TGTGCCAGTTCCTTGTGGCAGGCACCGTGGACTTTCTTT. The encoded protein is CASSLWQAPWTFF.

This clone appeared once. This chain links TRBV6-1 with TRBJ2-1; a weak D match, TRBD2 (7 bases). The germline V gene encodes CDR1 MNHNS and CDR2 SASEGT. The ends were cut back, 4 bases at V and 8 bases at J, with 21 bases in the middle. The CDR3 extends over 16 amino acids. The CDR3 nucleotides are TGTGCCAGCAGTGCCTTTGGGGGGGGGCAAGTAGATGAGCAGTTCTTC. Its translation: CASSAFGGGQVDEQFF.

The chain uses TRBV25-1 and TRBJ1-1; D call uncertain. V was pared by 1 base and J by 7 bases, with 7 bases between. CDR1 is MGHDK, CDR2 SYGVNS, per germline. The CDR3 is made up of 12 amino acids. CDR3 in amino acids: CASSESGLEAFF. In DNA form, the CDR3 reads TGTGCCAGCAGTGAATCGGGCCTTGAAGCTTTCTTT.

J is TRBJ1-5 and V is TRBV19; D is unclear. V was shortened by 6 bases and J by 0 bases, with 18 bases between the two germline ends. The CDR3 sequence is 17 residues long. Per the germline V gene, CDR1 is LNHDA and CDR2 is SQIVND (reference sequence). The CDR3 DNA is TGTGCCAGTAGCGCGGTTAGGCAAACTTATAGCAATCAGCCCCAGCATTTT. It specifies CASSAVRQTYSNQPQHF.

This clone was seen more than once but under ten times. This chain links TRBV14 with TRBJ2-1; 13 bases are a match to TRBD2. The CDR3 is 16 residues long. Germline CDR1 reads SGHDN; CDR2 reads FVKESK. Unmatched junction bases numbered 8, after V lost 5 bases and J lost 7 bases. CDR3: CASSTRTSGSSNEQFF. The CDR3 region has the DNA TGTGCCAGCAGCACTAGGACTAGCGGGAGTAGTAATGAGCAGTTCTTC.

The CDR3 sequence: CASSQDHRSYGYTF. The CDR3 DNA reads TGCGCCAGCAGCCAAGATCATAGGTCCTATGGCTACACCTTC. This chain connects TRBV4-3 to TRBJ1-2; no reliable D call. The CDR3 extends over 14 amino acids. Trimming took off 0 bases at V and 4 bases at J, with 9 bases between the two ends. Per germline, CDR1 LGHNA and CDR2 YSLEER.

This sequence joins TRBV28 and TRBJ2-7; 11 bases map to TRBD2. V shed 6 bases, J shed 9 bases, and the junction held 10 bases outside the gene matches. The CDR3 is 14 amino acids. CDR1 is MDHEN and CDR2 is SYDVKM in the germline V gene. CDR3 coding DNA: TGTGCCAGCAGCCCACTAGCGGGGGCCTCCGGGCAGTACTTC. Translated: CASSPLAGASGQYF.

This chain connects TRBV5-1 to TRBJ2-2; D gene ambiguous. Germline assignment: CDR1 SGHRS and CDR2 YFSETQ. The CDR3 has 14 amino acids. The ends were cut back, 0 bases at V and 4 bases at J, with 7 bases in the middle. The CDR3 nucleotides read TGCGCCAGCAGCTTGGACTTAGTCACCGGGGAGCTGTTTTTT. It encodes CASSLDLVTGELFF.

The J gene is TRBJ2-7, the V gene TRBV7-8, with 12 bases matching TRBD2. Trimming cost V 5 bases and J 5 bases; bases outside gene matches: 1. CDR1 SGHVS and CDR2 FQNEAQ come from the germline V gene. The length of the CDR3 is 13 residues. The CDR3 loop is CASSRTSGNEQYF. CDR3 nucleotide sequence: TGTGCCAGCAGCCGGACTAGCGGGAACGAGCAGTACTTC.

The chain employs TRBV30 and TRBJ1-1; no clear D. Trimming removed 0 bases at V and 1 base at J, with 9 bases between. Germline assignment: CDR1 GTSNPN and CDR2 SVGIG (reference sequence). The CDR3 length is 14 residues. CDR3 residues: CAWSVSGQNTEAFF. The DNA for the CDR3 is TGTGCCTGGAGTGTATCAGGTCAGAACACTGAAGCTTTCTTT. Filled out from reference TRBV30 and TRBJ1-1, the complete variable domain reads SQTIHQWPATLVQPVGSPLSLECTVEGTSNPNLYWYRQAAGRGLQLLFYSVGIGQISSEVPQNLSASRPQDRQFILSSKKLLLSDSGFYLCAWSVSGQNTEAFFGQGTRLTVV.

The chain couples TRBV11-1 to TRBJ2-3; 12 nucleotides agree with TRBD1. The CDR3 sequence is 15 residues long. Germline CDR1 reads SGHAT; CDR2 reads FQDESV (reference sequence). V gave up 5 bases and J gave up 8 bases; unmatched junction bases: 8. CDR3 amino acids: CASSARDRGPGTQYF. The CDR3 DNA reads as TGTGCCAGCAGCGCCCGGGACAGGGGGCCGGGTACGCAGTATTTT.

This sequence joins TRBV28 and TRBJ1-5; no clear D gene. The V gene's germline CDR1 is MDHEN and CDR2 SYDVKM. This CDR3 has 15 residues. Trimming took off 4 bases at V and 5 bases at J, with 15 bases between the two ends. CDR3 region: CASSSDSGWDQPQHF. Written as DNA, the CDR3 is TGTGCCAGCAGTTCGGACTCAGGCTGGGATCAGCCCCAGCATTTT.

The V call is TRBV7-9, the J call TRBJ1-1, with TRBD1 matching 7 bases. This CDR3 comprises 15 residues. With V trimmed by 4 bases and J by 4 bases, 9 bases remained unmatched. Germline V gene data show CDR1 as SEHNR and CDR2 as FQNEAQ (reference sequence). CDR3 sequence (DNA): TGTGCCAGCAGCTCCTGGGCTGACAGGGCCACTGAAGCTTTCTTT. Its translation is CASSSWADRATEAFF.

The V and J genes are TRBV29-1 and TRBJ2-2; D remains ambiguous. Germline V gene lookup returns CDR1 SQVTM and CDR2 ANQGSEA. Between the trimmed V and J ends, which lost 0 bases and 0 bases, there was a span of 8 bases. The CDR3 contains 15 residues. The CDR3 loop reads CSVEECGANTGELFF. The CDR3, as DNA: TGCAGCGTTGAAGAATGCGGAGCGAACACCGGGGAGCTGTTTTTT.

This chain connects TRBV6-1 to TRBJ1-4, with D possibly matching TRBD1 (5 bases). This CDR3 contains 18 residues. Trimming took off 2 bases at V and 4 bases at J, with 20 bases between the two ends. Germline-derived CDR1 and CDR2 are MNHNS and SASEGT. The CDR3 protein is CASSEQGGRDLSNEKLFF. CDR3 DNA sequence: TGTGCCAGCAGTGAACAGGGTGGGCGCGATTTAAGTAATGAAAAACTGTTTTTT.

The J gene is TRBJ1-2, the V gene TRBV27; D is unclear. Germline V CDR1 and CDR2: MNHEY, SMNVEV (reference sequence). The CDR3 runs to 15 residues. V was cut by 5 bases and J by 8 bases, with 21 bases left in between. The CDR3 sequence: CASSPSPRGLGGYTF. The CDR3 DNA reads as TGTGCCAGCAGTCCCAGCCCGCGAGGGCTTGGGGGCTACACCTTC.

In its sample, this clone was seen once. The V gene is TRBV5-1, the J gene TRBJ1-3; 7 nucleotides agree with TRBD1. Germline loops: CDR1 SGHRS, CDR2 YFSETQ. CDR3 length equals 16 residues. The V segment lost 5 bases and the J segment 0 bases; nucleotides outside the gene matches: 8. CDR3 DNA: TGCGCCAGCAGAAAACAGGGGTCGAACTCTGGAAACACCATATATTTT. It is translated as CASRKQGSNSGNTIYF.

V usage is TRBV13 and J usage is TRBJ2-7, with TRBD2 matching over 15 bases. The J call may be mistaken, given a closer DNA end match to TRBJ2-1. The CDR3 has 18 residues. Looked up from germline, CDR1 is PRHDT and CDR2 is FYEKMQ (reference sequence). CDR3 in amino acids: CASSSLGLAGGGANEQFF. The CDR3, as DNA: TGTGCCAGCAGCTCTCTGGGACTAGCGGGAGGTGGGGCCAATGAGCAGTTCTTC.

This chain joins TRBV24-1 and TRBJ1-2, with D hard to call. The CDR3 length is 13 residues. Trimming left V 5 bases short and J 2 bases short, with 8 bases between. Germline CDR1 and CDR2: KGHDR and SFDVKD. CDR3 sequence: CATSAGINYGYTF. CDR3 sequence (DNA): TGTGCCACCAGTGCCGGGATAAACTATGGCTACACCTTC.

This chain joins TRBV3-1 (or the pseudogene TRBV3-2) and TRBJ2-7; D is unresolved. Looked up from germline, CDR1 is LGHDT and CDR2 is YNNKEL (reference sequence). CDR3 length equals 13 residues. V was shortened by 4 bases and J by 4 bases, with 11 bases between the two germline ends. CDR3 amino acids: CASSLSVSYEQYF. CDR3 coding DNA: TGTGCCAGCAGCCTGTCAGTCAGTTACGAGCAGTACTTC.

V usage is TRBV13 and J usage is TRBJ1-2; the D is unclear. Germline V lookup: CDR1 PRHDT, CDR2 FYEKMQ (reference sequence). This CDR3 is built from 12 residues. V gave up 3 bases and J gave up 5 bases, with 7 bases separating them. The chain's CDR3 is CASSFEKYGYTF. The DNA for the CDR3 is TGTGCCAGCAGCTTTGAAAAATATGGCTACACCTTC. The complete variable domain, with remaining parts taken from reference TRBV13 and TRBJ1-2, reads AAGVIQSPRHLIKEKRETATLKCYPIPRHDTVYWYQQGPGQDPQFLISFYEKMQSDKGSIPDRFSAQQFSDYHSELNMSSLELGDSALYFCASSFEKYGYTFGSGTRLTVV.

The chain is built from TRBV5-6 and TRBJ2-7; D not certain. Trimming left V 2 bases short and J 0 bases short, with 9 bases between. Germline values: CDR1 SGHDT, CDR2 YYEEEE. This CDR3 has 14 residues. This CDR3 is CASSFETFSYEQYF. CDR3 nucleotides: TGTGCCAGCAGCTTTGAGACATTCTCCTACGAGCAGTACTTC.

V usage is TRBV7-9 and J usage is TRBJ1-2; TRBD1 is a possible D gene (6 bases). The CDR3 has 9 residues. CDR1 SEHNR and CDR2 FQNEAQ come from the germline V gene (reference sequence). The CDR3 reads CAGGQGYTF. DNA for the CDR3: TGTGCAGGAGGACAGGGCTACACCTTC.

The chain has TRBV6-5 and TRBJ2-2, with D perhaps being TRBD1 or TRBD2 (5 bases each). Trimming took 7 bases from V and 4 from J, leaving 13 bases between them. CDR3 length: 14 residues. Germline values: CDR1 MNHEY, CDR2 SVGAGI. In DNA, the CDR3 is TGTGCCAGCATTGGGACGGTACCCACCGGGGAGCTGTTTTTT. This gives the protein CASIGTVPTGELFF.